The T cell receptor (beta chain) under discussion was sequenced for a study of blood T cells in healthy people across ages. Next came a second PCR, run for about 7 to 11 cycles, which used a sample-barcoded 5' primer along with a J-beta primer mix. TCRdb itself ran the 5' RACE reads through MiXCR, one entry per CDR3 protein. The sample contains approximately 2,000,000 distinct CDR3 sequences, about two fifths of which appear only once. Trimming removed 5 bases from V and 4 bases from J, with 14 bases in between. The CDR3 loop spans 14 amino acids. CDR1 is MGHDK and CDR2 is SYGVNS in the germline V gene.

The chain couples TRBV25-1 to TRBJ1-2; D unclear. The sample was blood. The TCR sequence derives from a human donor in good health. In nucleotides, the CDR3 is TGTGCCAGCAGTCCGGGAGGGAATTTCTATGGCTACACCTTC. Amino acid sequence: CASSPGGNFYGYTF.